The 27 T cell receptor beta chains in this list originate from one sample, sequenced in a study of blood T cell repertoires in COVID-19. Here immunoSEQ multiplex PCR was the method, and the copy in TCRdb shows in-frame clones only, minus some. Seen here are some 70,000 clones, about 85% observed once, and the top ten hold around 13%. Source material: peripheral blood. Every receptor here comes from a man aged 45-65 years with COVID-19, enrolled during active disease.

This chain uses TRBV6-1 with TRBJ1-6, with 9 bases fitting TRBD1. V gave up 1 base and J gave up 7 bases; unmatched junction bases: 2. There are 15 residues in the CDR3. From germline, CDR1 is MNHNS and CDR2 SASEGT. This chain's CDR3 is CASSEGTGANSPLHF. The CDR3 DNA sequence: TGTGCCAGCAGTGAAGGGACAGGGGCCAATTCACCCCTCCACTTT.

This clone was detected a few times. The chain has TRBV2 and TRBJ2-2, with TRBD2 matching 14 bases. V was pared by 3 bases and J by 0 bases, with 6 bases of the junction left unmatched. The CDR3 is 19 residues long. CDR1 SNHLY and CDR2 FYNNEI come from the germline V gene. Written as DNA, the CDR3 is TGTGCCAGCAGTGATGGGGGGACTAGCGGGAGTACGAACACCGGGGAGCTGTTTTTT. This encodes CASSDGGTSGSTNTGELFF.

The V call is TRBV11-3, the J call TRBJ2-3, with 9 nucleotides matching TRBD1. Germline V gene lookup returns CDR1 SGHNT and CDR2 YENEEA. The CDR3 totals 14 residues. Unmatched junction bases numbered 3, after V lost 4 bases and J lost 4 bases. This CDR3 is CASSSGQGADTQYF. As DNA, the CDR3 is TGTGCCAGCAGCTCGGGACAGGGCGCAGATACGCAGTATTTT.

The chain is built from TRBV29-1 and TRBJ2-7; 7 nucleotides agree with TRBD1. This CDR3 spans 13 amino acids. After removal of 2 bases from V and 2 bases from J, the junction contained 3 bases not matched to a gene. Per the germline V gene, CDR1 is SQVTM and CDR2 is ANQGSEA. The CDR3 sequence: CSVERGPAYEQYF. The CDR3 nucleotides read TGCAGCGTTGAAAGGGGGCCAGCCTACGAGCAGTACTTC.

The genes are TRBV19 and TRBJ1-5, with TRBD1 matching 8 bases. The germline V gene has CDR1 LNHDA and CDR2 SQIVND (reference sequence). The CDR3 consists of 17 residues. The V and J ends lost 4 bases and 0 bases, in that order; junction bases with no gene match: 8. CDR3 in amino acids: CASSRGQAAYSNQPQHF. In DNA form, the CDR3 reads TGTGCCAGTAGTAGGGGACAGGCAGCTTATAGCAATCAGCCCCAGCATTTT.

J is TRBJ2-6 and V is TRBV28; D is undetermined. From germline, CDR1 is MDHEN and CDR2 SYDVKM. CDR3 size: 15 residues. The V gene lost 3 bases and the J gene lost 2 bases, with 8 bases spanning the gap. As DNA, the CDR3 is TGTGCCAGCAGTTTCGCAGGCCCTGGGGCCAACGTCCTGACTTTC. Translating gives CASSFAGPGANVLTF.

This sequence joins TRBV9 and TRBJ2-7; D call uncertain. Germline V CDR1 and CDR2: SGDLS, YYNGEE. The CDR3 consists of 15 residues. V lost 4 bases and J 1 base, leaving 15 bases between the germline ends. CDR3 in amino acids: CASSLRADKSYEQYF. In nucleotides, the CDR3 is TGTGCCAGCAGCTTACGTGCCGACAAGTCCTACGAGCAGTACTTC.

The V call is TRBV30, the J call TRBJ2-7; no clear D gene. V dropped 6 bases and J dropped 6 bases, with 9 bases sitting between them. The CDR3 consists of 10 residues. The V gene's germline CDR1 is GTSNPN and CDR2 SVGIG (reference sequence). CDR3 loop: CACGWSEQYF. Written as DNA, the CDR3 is TGTGCCTGCGGGTGGTCCGAGCAGTACTTC.

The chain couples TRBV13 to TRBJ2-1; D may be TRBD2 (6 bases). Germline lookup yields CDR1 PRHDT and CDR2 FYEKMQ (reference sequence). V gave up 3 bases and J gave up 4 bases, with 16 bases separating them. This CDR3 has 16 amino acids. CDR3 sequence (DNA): TGTGCCAGCAGCTTTTCGTACGGGAGTACGTACAATGAGCAGTTCTTC. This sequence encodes CASSFSYGSTYNEQFF.

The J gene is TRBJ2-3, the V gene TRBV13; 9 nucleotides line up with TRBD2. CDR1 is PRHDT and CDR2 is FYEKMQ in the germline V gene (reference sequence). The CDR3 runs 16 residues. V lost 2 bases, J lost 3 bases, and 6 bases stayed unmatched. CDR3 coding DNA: TGTGCCAGCAGCTTATCGTCTAGCGGGAATACAGATACGCAGTATTTT. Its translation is CASSLSSSGNTDTQYF.

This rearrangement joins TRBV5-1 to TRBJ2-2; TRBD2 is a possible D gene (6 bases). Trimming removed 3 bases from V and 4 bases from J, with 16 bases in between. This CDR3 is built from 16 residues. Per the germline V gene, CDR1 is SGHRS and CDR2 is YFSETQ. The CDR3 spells CASSSGRGDATGELFF. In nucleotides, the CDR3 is TGCGCCAGCAGCTCGGGGCGGGGCGACGCCACCGGGGAGCTGTTTTTT.

CDR3 bases: TGTGCCAGCAGTGCCATAGCGGGAGGGCCCCGGGGCATTCAGTACTTC. It encodes CASSAIAGGPRGIQYF. V usage is TRBV6-6 and J usage is TRBJ2-4; 11 bases align to TRBD2. With V trimmed by 5 bases and J by 9 bases, 12 bases remained unmatched. There are 16 residues in the CDR3. In germline, CDR1 is MNHNY, CDR2 SVGAGI (reference sequence).

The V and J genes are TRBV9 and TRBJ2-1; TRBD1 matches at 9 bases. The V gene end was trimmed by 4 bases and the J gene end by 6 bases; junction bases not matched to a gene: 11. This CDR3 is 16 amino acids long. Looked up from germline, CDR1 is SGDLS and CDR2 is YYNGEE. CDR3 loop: CASSYGTGRLGNEQFF. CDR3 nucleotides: TGTGCCAGCAGCTACGGGACAGGGCGGTTGGGCAATGAGCAGTTCTTC. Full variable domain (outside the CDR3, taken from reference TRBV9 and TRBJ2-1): DSGVTQTPKHLITATGQRVTLRCSPRSGDLSVYWYQQSLDQGLQFLIQYYNGEERAKGNILERFSAQQFPDLHSELNLSSLELGDSALYFCASSYGTGRLGNEQFFGPGTRLTVL.

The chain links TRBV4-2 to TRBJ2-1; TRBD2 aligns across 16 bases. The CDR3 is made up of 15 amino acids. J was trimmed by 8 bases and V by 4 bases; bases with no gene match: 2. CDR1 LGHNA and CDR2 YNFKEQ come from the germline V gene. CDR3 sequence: CASSPGLAGGDEQFF. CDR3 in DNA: TGTGCCAGCAGCCCGGGACTAGCGGGGGGGGATGAGCAGTTCTTC.

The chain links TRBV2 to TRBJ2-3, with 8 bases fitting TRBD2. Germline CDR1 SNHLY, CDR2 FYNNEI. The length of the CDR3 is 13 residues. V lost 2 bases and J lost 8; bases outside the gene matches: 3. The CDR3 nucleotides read TGTGCCAGCAGTGAAAGCGGGGGCGGTACGCAGTATTTT. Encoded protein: CASSESGGGTQYF.

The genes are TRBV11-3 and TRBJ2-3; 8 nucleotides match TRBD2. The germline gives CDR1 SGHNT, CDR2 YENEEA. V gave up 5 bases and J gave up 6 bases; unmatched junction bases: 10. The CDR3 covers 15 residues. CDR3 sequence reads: CASSRSGLGGDTQYF. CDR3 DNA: TGTGCCAGCAGCCGCTCGGGACTAGGGGGTGATACGCAGTATTTT.

The CDR3 bases are TGTGCCAGCTCACAAGGACTAGCGGGAGGGGGCTACGAGCAGTACTTC. Translated, it gives CASSQGLAGGGYEQYF. V usage is TRBV18 and J usage is TRBJ2-7, with 15 bases lining up with TRBD2. Germline V gene sequence: CDR1 KGHSH, CDR2 LQKENI. J lost 3 bases, V lost 4 bases, and 4 bases had no gene match. The CDR3 has 16 amino acids.

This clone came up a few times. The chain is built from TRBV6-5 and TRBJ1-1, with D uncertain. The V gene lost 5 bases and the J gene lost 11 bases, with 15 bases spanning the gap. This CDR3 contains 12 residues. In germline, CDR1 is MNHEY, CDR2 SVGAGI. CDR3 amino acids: CASSRPGVNAFF. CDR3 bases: TGTGCCAGCAGTCGCCCCGGGGTGAACGCTTTCTTT.

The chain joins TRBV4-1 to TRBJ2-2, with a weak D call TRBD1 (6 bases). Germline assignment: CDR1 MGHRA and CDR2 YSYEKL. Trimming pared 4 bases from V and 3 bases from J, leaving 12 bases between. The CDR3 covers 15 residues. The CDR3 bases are TGCGCCAGCAGCCGATGGACAGAAGACACCGGGGAGCTGTTTTTT. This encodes CASSRWTEDTGELFF.

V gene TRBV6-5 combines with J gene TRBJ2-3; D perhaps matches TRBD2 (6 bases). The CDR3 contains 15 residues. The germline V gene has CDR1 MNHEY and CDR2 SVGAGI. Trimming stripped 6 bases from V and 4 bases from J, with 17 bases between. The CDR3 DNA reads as TGTGCCAGCAGCGTGGGAATTGCGGGGTCAGATACGCAGTATTTT. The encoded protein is CASSVGIAGSDTQYF.

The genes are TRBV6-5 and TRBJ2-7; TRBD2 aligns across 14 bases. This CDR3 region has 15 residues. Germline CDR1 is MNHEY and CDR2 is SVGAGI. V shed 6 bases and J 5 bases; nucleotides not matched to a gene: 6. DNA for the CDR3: TGTGCCAGCAGCCTGACTAGCGGGAGGGCCCACGAGCAGTACTTC. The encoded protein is CASSLTSGRAHEQYF.

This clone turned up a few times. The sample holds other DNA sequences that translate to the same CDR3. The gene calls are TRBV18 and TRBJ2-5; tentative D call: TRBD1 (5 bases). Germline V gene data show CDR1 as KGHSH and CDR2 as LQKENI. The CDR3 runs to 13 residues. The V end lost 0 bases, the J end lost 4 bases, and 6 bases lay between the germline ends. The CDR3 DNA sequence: TGTGCCAGCTCACCACCTAGGGGAGAGACCCAGTACTTC. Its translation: CASSPPRGETQYF.

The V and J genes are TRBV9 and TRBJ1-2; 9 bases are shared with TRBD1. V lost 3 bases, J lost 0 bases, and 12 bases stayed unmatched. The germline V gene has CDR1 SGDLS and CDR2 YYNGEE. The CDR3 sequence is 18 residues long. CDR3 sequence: CASSASYRGPLTNYGYTF. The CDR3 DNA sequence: TGTGCCAGCAGCGCATCCTACAGGGGGCCACTTACTAACTATGGCTACACCTTC.

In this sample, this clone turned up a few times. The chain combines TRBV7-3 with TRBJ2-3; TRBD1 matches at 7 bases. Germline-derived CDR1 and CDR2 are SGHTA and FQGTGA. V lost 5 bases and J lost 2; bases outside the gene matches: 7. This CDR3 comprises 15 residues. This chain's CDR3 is CASSIWGQITDTQYF. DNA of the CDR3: TGTGCCAGCAGCATTTGGGGACAGATCACAGATACGCAGTATTTT.

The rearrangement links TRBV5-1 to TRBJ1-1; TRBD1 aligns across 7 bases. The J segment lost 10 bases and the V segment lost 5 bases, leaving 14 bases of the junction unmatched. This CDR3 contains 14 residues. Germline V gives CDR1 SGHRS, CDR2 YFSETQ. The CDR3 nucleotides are TGCGCCAGCAGGACGGGTGAGGGGGCTTGGGTAGCTTTCTTT. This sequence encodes CASRTGEGAWVAFF.

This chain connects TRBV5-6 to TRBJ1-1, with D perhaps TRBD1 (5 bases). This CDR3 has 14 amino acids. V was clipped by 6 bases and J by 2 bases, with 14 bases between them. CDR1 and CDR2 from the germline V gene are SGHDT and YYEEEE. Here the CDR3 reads CASTRGGANTEAFF. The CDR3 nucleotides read TGTGCCAGCACACGCGGTGGGGCTAACACTGAAGCTTTCTTT.

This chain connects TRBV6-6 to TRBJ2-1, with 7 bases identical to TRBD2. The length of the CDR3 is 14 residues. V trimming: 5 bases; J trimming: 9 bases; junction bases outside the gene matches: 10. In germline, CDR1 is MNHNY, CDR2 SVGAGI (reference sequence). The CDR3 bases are TGTGCCAGCAGTACCCCCGGGACTAATAGTGAGCAGTTCTTC. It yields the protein CASSTPGTNSEQFF.